These T cell receptor beta chains were read from a single sample in a study of naive and memory T cell subsets. Via MiXCR, TCRdb re-called the UMI-ligation and nested PCR reads, giving one row per CDR3 protein. The sample holds around 130,000 distinct CDR3 sequences; 35% to 45% are singletons and the top ten take about 0.85%. Sequences were obtained from central memory CD4+ T cells from blood. Receptor source: a human donor in good health. Each CDR3 is given with its conserved first and last residue. D genes are given only for firm matches. Only part of the rows carry a size: once, few, many, or a class if the clone is expanded.

clone size,D gene,J gene,V gene,CDR3 protein,CDR3 DNA
NA,NA,TRBJ1-2,TRBV6-5,CASSYQGRKNYGYTF,TGTGCCAGCAGTTACCAGGGACGGAAAAACTATGGCTACACCTTC
NA,NA,TRBJ1-1,TRBV7-2,CASSLSPGNTEAFF,TGTGCCAGCAGCTTATCTCCCGGGAACACTGAAGCTTTCTTT
few,TRBD1,TRBJ2-2,TRBV24-1,CATSDEWTGERGELFF,TGTGCCACCAGTGATGAGTGGACAGGGGAGCGCGGGGAGCTGTTTTTT
NA,NA,TRBJ2-3,TRBV6-2/TRBV6-3,CASSYALAHTSTDTQYF,TGTGCCAGCAGTTACGCGCTAGCCCACACTAGCACAGATACGCAGTATTTT
few,NA,TRBJ2-7,TRBV10-3,CAIRSTSYEQYF,TGTGCCATCAGGTCTACGTCCTACGAGCAGTACTTC
NA,NA,TRBJ2-5,TRBV6-6,CASSSVRGSYQETQYF,TGTGCCAGCAGCTCGGTGAGGGGATCGTACCAAGAGACCCAGTACTTC
NA,NA,TRBJ1-5,TRBV6-6,CASSYGGTQNSNQPQHF,TGTGCCAGCAGTTACGGGGGGACCCAGAATAGCAATCAGCCCCAGCATTTT
NA,NA,TRBJ1-5,TRBV6-2/TRBV6-3,CASSFRGSQPQHF,TGTGCCAGCAGTTTTCGGGGTAGTCAGCCCCAGCATTTT
few,TRBD2,TRBJ2-6,TRBV20-1,CSARRLAGSGANVLTF,TGCAGTGCTAGGAGGCTAGCGGGATCCGGGGCCAACGTCCTGACTTTC
NA,NA,TRBJ1-4,TRBV7-6,CASSLSLATNEKLFF,TGTGCCAGCAGCTTATCGCTAGCAACTAATGAAAAACTGTTTTTT
NA,NA,TRBJ2-7,TRBV12-3/TRBV12-4,CASAQVSPPYEQYF,TGTGCCAGCGCACAGGTTTCTCCACCCTACGAGCAGTACTTC
NA,TRBD1,TRBJ1-1,TRBV5-1,CASSLDRGRGTEAFF,TGCGCCAGCAGCTTGGACAGGGGGCGAGGCACTGAAGCTTTCTTT